This T cell receptor (beta chain) comes out of a study of T-cell reconstitution after alpha-beta-depleted transplantation in children. Study-level findings and limits: By one year post-transplant, T-cell counts and diversity largely arose from T cells that were newly produced. Surviving recipient T cells and intrathymic progenitors accounted for some patients' high TCRbeta diversity at day 60. Expanded clones from the graft, numbering several hundred, reportedly supplied alpha-beta T cells about two months after transplant.

Unique molecular identifiers were incorporated into the prepared TCRbeta library. TCRdb ran MiXCR on the PCR reads and lists one entry per CDR3 protein. Of 40,000 to 55,000 distinct CDR3 sequences in the sample, about a tenth are singletons; the top ten hold roughly 29%. This clonotype was recorded many times. The target antigen is unknown. Trimming shortened V by 2 bases and J by 4 bases, and 8 bases separated the two germline ends. The V gene's germline CDR1 is SGHTA and CDR2 FQGNSA. This CDR3 region has 13 residues. This sequence joins TRBV7-2 and TRBJ1-2, with D unclear. The sequence was obtained from a male patient aged 2-15 years who had a stem cell transplant for chronic granulomatous disease, so the T cells may come from the graft donor. Specimen: PBMCs, mostly from graft donor cells, collected 60 days after TCRalphabeta/CD19-depleted stem cell transplant. CDR3 amino acids: CASSLHSIYGYTF. The DNA for the CDR3 is TGTGCCAGCAGCTTACACAGCATCTATGGCTACACCTTC.